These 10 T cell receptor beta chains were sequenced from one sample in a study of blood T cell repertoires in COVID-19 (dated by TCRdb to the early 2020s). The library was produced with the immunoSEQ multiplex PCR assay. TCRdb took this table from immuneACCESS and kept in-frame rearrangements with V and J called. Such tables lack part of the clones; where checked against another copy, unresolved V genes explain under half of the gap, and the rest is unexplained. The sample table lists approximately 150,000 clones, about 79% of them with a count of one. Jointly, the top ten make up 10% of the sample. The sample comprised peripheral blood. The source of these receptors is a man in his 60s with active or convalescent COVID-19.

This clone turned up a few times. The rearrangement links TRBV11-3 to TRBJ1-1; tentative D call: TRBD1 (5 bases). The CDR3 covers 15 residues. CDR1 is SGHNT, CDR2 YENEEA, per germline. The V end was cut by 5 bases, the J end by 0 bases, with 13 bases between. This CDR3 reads CASSPQTVLNTEAFF. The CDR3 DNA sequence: TGTGCCAGCAGCCCGCAGACAGTTCTGAACACTGAAGCTTTCTTT. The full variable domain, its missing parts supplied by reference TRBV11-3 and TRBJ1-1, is EAGVVQSPRYKIIEKKQPVAFWCNPISGHNTLYWYLQNLGQGPELLIRYENEEAVDDSQLPKDRFSAERLKGVDSTLKIQPAELGDSAVYLCASSPQTVLNTEAFFGQGTRLTVV.

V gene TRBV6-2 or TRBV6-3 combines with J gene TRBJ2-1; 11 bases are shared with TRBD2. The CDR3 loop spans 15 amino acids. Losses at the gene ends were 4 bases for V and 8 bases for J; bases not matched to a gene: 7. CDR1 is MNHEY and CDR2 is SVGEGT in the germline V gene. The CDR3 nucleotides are TGTGCCAGCAGTTCTACTAGCGGGGGCCGGGATGAGCAGTTCTTC. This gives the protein CASSSTSGGRDEQFF.

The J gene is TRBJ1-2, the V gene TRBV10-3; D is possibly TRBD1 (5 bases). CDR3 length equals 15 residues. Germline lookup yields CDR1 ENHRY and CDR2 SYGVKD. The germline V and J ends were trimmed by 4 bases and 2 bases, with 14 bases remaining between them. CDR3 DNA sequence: TGTGCCATCAGTGGGGGGGAGGGCAAGAACTATGGCTACACCTTC. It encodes CAISGGEGKNYGYTF.

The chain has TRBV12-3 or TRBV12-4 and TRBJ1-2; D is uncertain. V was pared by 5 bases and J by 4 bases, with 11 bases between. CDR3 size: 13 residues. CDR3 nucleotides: TGTGCCAGCAGTCCTCTGAGAGCCTATGGCTACACCTTC. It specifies CASSPLRAYGYTF.

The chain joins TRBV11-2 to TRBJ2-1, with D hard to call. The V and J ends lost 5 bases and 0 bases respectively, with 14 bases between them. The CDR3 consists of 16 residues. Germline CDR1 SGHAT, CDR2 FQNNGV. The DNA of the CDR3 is TGTGCCAGCAGCCTTGAGAGACATACCTCCTACAATGAGCAGTTCTTC. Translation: CASSLERHTSYNEQFF.

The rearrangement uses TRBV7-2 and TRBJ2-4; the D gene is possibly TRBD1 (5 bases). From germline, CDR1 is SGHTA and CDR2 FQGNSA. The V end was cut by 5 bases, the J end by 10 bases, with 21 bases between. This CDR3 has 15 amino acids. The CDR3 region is CASSPRQNSLAIQYF. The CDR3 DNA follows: TGTGCCAGCAGCCCACGACAGAATTCTCTGGCAATTCAGTACTTC.

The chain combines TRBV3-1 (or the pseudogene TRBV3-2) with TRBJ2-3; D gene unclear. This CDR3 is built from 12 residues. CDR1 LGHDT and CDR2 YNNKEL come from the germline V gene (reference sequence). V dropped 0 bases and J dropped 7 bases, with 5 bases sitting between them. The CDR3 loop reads CASSQDRHTQYF. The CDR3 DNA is TGTGCCAGCAGCCAAGACAGGCATACGCAGTATTTT.

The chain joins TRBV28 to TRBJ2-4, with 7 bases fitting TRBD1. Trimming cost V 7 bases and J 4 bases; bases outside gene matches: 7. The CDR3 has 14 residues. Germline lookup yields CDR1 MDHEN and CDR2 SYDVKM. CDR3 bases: TGTGCCAGCATCGCCGGGACAGCGAAAAACATTCAGTACTTC. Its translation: CASIAGTAKNIQYF.

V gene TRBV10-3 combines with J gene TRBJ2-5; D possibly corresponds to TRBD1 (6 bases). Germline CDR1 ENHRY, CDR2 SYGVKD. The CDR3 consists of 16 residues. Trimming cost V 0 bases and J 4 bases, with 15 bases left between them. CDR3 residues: CAISESSGATGETQYF. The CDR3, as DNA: TGTGCCATCAGTGAGTCCTCAGGGGCAACGGGAGAGACCCAGTACTTC.

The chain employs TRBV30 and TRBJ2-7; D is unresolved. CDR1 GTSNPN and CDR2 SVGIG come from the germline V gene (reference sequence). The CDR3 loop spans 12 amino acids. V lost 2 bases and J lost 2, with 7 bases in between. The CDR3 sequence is CAWSRSTYEQYV. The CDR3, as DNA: TGTGCCTGGAGTCGATCTACCTACGAGCAGTACGTC.